The clone carrying this TCR beta chain was picked up a small number of times. The antigen remains unidentified. CDR3 size: 19 residues. From germline, CDR1 is SGHRS and CDR2 YFSETQ. V shed 4 bases and J 3 bases; nucleotides not matched to a gene: 18. This sample is part of a study of blood T cells in healthy people across ages. Study results and limitations: In long-lived donors, naive CD4+ cell counts and diversity exceeded those of aged donors. Expanded clonotype changes were possibly confounded by unknown donor CMV status.

Then a second PCR, running about 6 to 11 cycles, was carried out with a sample-barcoded 5' primer and a J-beta primer mix. Every sample gave at least 2.5 million paired-end reads containing CDR3. TCRdb processed the 5' RACE reads anew with MiXCR; each CDR3 protein has one entry. The table shows some 1,800,000 distinct CDR3 sequences, with around 42% occurring only once. Sequencing was performed on blood. This receptor was taken from a human donor in good health. The chain combines TRBV5-1 with TRBJ1-2; 10 nucleotides match TRBD1. Written as DNA, the CDR3 is TGCGCCAGCAGCCCCAAACCGACAGGGGGCGAGCGGAAAGACTATGGCTACACCTTC. Its protein product is CASSPKPTGGERKDYGYTF.